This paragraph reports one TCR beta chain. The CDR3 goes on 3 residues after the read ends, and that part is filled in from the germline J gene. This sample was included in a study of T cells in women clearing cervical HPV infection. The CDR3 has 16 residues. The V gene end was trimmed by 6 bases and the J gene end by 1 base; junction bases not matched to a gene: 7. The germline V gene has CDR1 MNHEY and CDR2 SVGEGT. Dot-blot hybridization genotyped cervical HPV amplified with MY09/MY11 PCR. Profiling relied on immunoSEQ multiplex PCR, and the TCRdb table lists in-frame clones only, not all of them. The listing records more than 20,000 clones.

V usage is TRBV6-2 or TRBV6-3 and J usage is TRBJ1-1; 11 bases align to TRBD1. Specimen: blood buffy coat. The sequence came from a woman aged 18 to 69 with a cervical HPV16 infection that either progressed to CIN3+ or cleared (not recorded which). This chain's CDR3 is CASRSGTGGWNTEAFF. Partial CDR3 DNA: TGTGCCAGCAGATCGGGGACAGGGGGTTGGAACACTGAA.